These 5 T cell receptor beta chains came from one sample sequenced in a study of patients and donors after allogeneic stem cell transplantation. Using its own MiXCR run on the RT-PCR reads, TCRdb lists one record per CDR3 protein. The profile shows 390,000 or so distinct CDR3 sequences, approximately 16% of them singletons. The material sequenced was blood, either unsorted or a sorted T cell fraction (not recorded which). The receptor set was obtained from a human donor who was either an allogeneic HSCT recipient or a stem cell or donor lymphocyte infusion donor (not recorded which). It is not recorded whose cells these are; they may come from a transplant donor.

This clonotype was picked up a small number of times. This chain uses TRBV27 with TRBJ1-2; D is perhaps TRBD1 (5 bases). The V end was cut by 4 bases, the J end by 8 bases, with 11 bases between. CDR3 length: 12 amino acids. The germline V gene has CDR1 MNHEY and CDR2 SMNVEV (reference sequence). The CDR3 here is CASSSGHRGYTF. DNA for the CDR3: TGTGCCAGCAGTTCCGGACATCGGGGCTACACCTTC.

V is TRBV2 and J is TRBJ2-2; 8 bases are shared with TRBD2. CDR1 is SNHLY and CDR2 is FYNNEI in the germline V gene. V was pared by 7 bases and J by 4 bases, with 14 bases of the junction left unmatched. The CDR3 length is 17 residues. This CDR3 reads CASNSFTGGKSTGELFF. The CDR3 DNA reads TGTGCCAGCAATTCCTTTACGGGGGGGAAGAGCACCGGGGAGCTGTTTTTT.

This clonotype was recorded a few times. This chain joins TRBV20-1 and TRBJ2-6; D is possibly TRBD2 (5 bases). From germline, CDR1 is DFQATT and CDR2 SNEGSKA (reference sequence). V shed 6 bases and J shed 4 bases, with 13 bases lying between them. CDR3 length equals 14 residues. CDR3 region: CSAETGSGANVLTF. The DNA of the CDR3 is TGCAGTGCCGAGACGGGGTCCGGGGCCAACGTCCTGACTTTC.

This clonotype was seen ten or more times. The rearrangement joins TRBV5-1 to TRBJ1-6; no definite D call. The V end lost 0 bases, the J end lost 7 bases, and 11 bases lay between the germline ends. The CDR3 runs to 15 residues. The germline V gene has CDR1 SGHRS and CDR2 YFSETQ. The CDR3 region is CASSLAAGVNSPLHF. The CDR3 bases are TGCGCCAGCAGCTTGGCGGCAGGAGTAAATTCACCCCTCCACTTT.

There are a few counts of this clonotype. The gene calls are TRBV14 and TRBJ2-5; no firm D call. The length of the CDR3 is 13 residues. Germline CDR1 is SGHDN and CDR2 is FVKESK. Deletions cut 0 bases from V and 5 bases from J, with 7 bases between. CDR3 region: CASSQDYRETQYF. Written as DNA, the CDR3 is TGTGCCAGCAGCCAAGATTACCGGGAGACCCAGTACTTC. The variable domain in full, with the rest retrieved from reference TRBV14 and TRBJ2-5, is EAGVTQFPSHSVIEKGQTVTLRCDPISGHDNLYWYRRVMGKEIKFLLHFVKESKQDESGMPNNRFLAERTGGTYSTLKVQPAELEDSGVYFCASSQDYRETQYFGPGTRLLVL.